Each of the 3 T cell receptor beta chains below was sequenced from the same sample in a study of blood T cells in healthy people across ages. With a J-beta primer mix and a sample-barcoded 5' primer, a second PCR ran roughly 6 to 12 cycles. TCRdb reprocessed the 5' RACE reads via MiXCR and lists one record per CDR3 protein. The sample has about 1.1 million distinct CDR3 sequences; roughly two fifths are singletons. The sequenced material came from blood. The receptors stem from a man between 18 and 29 years old in good health.

A few counts support this clonotype. This chain uses TRBV7-9 with TRBJ2-5; D is unclear. There are 13 residues in the CDR3. Germline-derived CDR1 and CDR2 are SEHNR and FQNEAQ (reference sequence). Trimming cost V 6 bases and J 5 bases, with 13 bases left between them. The DNA of the CDR3 is TGTGCCAGCAGTAGATGGTTGGAGGAGACCCAGTACTTC. Amino acids: CASSRWLEETQYF.

This clonotype appeared a few times. Written as DNA, the CDR3 is TGTGCCAGCAGTGACCTCAGGCAGCCCCAGCATTTT. Its protein is CASSDLRQPQHF. V gene TRBV6-1 combines with J gene TRBJ1-5; no clear D. The CDR3 runs 12 residues. V lost 3 bases and J 7 bases, leaving 7 bases between the germline ends. The germline gives CDR1 MNHNS, CDR2 SASEGT.

J is TRBJ2-5 and V is TRBV13; weak D call: TRBD1 (6 bases). Germline V gene sequence: CDR1 PRHDT, CDR2 FYEKMQ (reference sequence). Trimming took off 6 bases at V and 2 bases at J, with 16 bases between the two ends. This CDR3 has 15 amino acids. This chain's CDR3 is CASRLQGNPQETQYF. The CDR3 nucleotides are TGTGCCAGCAGACTTCAGGGGAATCCACAAGAGACCCAGTACTTC.